This T cell receptor beta chain was sequenced in a study of blood T cells in healthy people across ages (dated by TCRdb to the mid-2010s). At the level of the whole study: In model experiments, template switching captured about one uniquely barcoded TCR beta cDNA molecule for every two T cells. Age-related changes in TCR beta repertoire diversity were measured in the study by deep sequencing normalized with unique cDNA molecular identifiers. The donors were divided into four age groups: young (average roughly 15 years), middle-aged (approximately 39), aged (62) and long-lived (roughly 88). Donors of different ages were randomly distributed across sequencing lanes to avoid experimental bias. Two additional independent replicas of 1 million unique cDNA reads from the same blood draw were analyzed for two donors (one aged 18 to 30 and one aged 80 or older).

The library was built by means of 5' RACE. This sample was sequenced with an Illumina HiSeq 2500. A second roughly 6 to 12 cycle PCR used a sample-barcoded 5' primer and a J-beta primer mix. A unique molecular identifier was introduced onto each TCR beta cDNA molecule by a template-switch 5' adaptor carrying 12 random nucleotides. At least 2.5 million CDR3-containing paired-end reads were obtained from each sample. All of the RNA was converted into first-strand cDNA using the Mint cDNA synthesis kit, with a TRBC-specific oligonucleotide serving as the primer. After uracil-DNA glycosylase treatment, a first 18-cycle PCR used universal primers M1SS and BC2_uni_R on all cDNA. On the authors' methods: For normalization, 1 million high-quality reads, each with a distinct molecular identifier, were randomly selected from each sample. Reads sharing molecular identifiers were discarded rather than binned into consensus sequences. MiTCR, set to a Q25 quality threshold and the strictest error-elimination algorithm, was used for CDR3 identification, clonotype clustering and error correction. A nonparametric unseen species model with Euler transformation was used to estimate a lower bound on total TCR beta diversity. TCRdb reran the public reads through fastp at Q25 and MiXCR, keeping productive beta chains. Each entry merges the rows of one CDR3 protein and shows their most common DNA and genes. TCRdb's processing, not the study's, gives the V and J calls here. This sample holds approximately 800,000 distinct CDR3 sequences; roughly three fifths were observed only once. The ten top clones hold around 24% of the sample.

Regarding this clonotype: Its binding antigen is unknown. Within one base of it there is no much larger clone, and no base qualities were kept.

General conclusions and limits of the study: Compared with the aged group, more naive CD4+ T cells, fewer expanded clones and increased TCR diversity were shown by the long-lived group, suggesting age selection. As age increased, observed TCR beta diversity per million T cells dropped in a roughly linear way, and a significant reduction was already evident by age 40. Conclusive comparison of naive and antigen-experienced compartments was prevented by the profiling of bulk unsorted PBMCs. Total diversity estimates from one million sequenced T cells were considered lower bounds and underestimates. Because donor CMV infection status was unknown, age-related changes in expanded clonotypes were potentially confounded. A strong correlation was found between observed TCR beta diversity and the percentage of naive T cells measured by flow cytometry.

Reading the germline V gene gives CDR1 SGHTA and CDR2 FQGNSA. The junction shows trimming of 3 bases on V and 3 bases on J, plus 12 bases between the germline ends. The CDR3 measures 15 amino acids from cysteine to phenylalanine. The DNA shown is the 45-base CDR3, in frame from base 1. Donors were a few dozen systemically healthy Caucasian individuals from Russia aged about 6 to 100 years. Each donor gave 9.5 to 10 milliliters of peripheral blood, drawn into EDTA-treated Vacutainer tubes. Ficoll-Paque density-gradient centrifugation was used to isolate PBMCs, with at least 7 million obtained per sample. Trizol reagent was used to extract total RNA from the PBMCs, yielding at least 5.5 micrograms per sample. Naive CD45RAhigh/CD27high T cell percentages were measured by flow cytometry on a PBMC aliquot from every donor.

The sequencing sample was made of blood. This clonotype originated in a man between 35 and 55 years old in good health. Rearrangement joined TRBV7-2 to TRBJ2-4; a weak D assignment points to TRBD2 (6 bases agree). CDR3 loop: CASSLWGGDKNIQYF. In nucleotides, the sequence is TGTGCCAGCAGCTTGTGGGGCGGGGACAAAAACATTCAGTACTTC.